This TCR beta chain was retrieved from a study of low-dose radiotherapy and immunotherapy resistance in tumors. Study-level information: A dose of 300 mg of oral aspirin was taken by patients daily for four cycles from cycle 1 day 1.

Covering alpha and beta chains, TRAV- and TRBV-specific primers were used for the first-strand cDNA. The PCR that amplified TCRs ran for about 20 cycles, relying on a constant-region primer and a V-primer adapter. Using its own MiXCR run on the reads, TCRdb lists one record per CDR3 protein. The sample includes around 14,000 distinct CDR3 sequences, roughly 48% seen only once; the top ten take 3% to 4%. V lost 1 base, J lost 2 bases, and 10 bases lay in between. CDR3 length equals 15 residues. CDR1 LNHNV and CDR2 YYDKDF come from the germline V gene (reference sequence). This clonotype came up a few times. As their treatment, donors received nivolumab, ipilimumab, aspirin, low-dose cyclophosphamide and low-dose radiotherapy.

The V call is TRBV15, the J call TRBJ2-3; TRBD2 might be the D (7 bases). The receptor comes from a human donor with advanced metastatic prostate, ovarian, gallbladder or colorectal cancer (not recorded which). This table probably holds off-target reads from a library built for another chain. The CDR3 loop is CATSRGGGVTDTQYF. The CDR3 DNA sequence: TGTGCCACCAGCAGAGGCGGGGGCGTCACAGATACGCAGTATTTT. Full variable domain (remainder filled in from reference TRBV15 and TRBJ2-3): DAMVIQNPRYQVTQFGKPVTLSCSQTLNHNVMYWYQQKSSQAPKLLFHYYDKDFNNEADTPDNFQSRRPNTSFCFLDIRSPGLGDTAMYLCATSRGGGVTDTQYFGPGTRLTVL.